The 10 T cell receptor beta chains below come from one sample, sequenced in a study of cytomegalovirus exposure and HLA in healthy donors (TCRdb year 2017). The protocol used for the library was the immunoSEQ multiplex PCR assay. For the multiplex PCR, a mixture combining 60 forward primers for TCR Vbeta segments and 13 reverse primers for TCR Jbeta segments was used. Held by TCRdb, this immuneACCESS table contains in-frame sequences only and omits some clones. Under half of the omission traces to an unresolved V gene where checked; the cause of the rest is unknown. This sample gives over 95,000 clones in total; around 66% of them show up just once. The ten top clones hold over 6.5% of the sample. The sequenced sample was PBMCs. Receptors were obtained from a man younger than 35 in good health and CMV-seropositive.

CDR3: CASSVLSFGQKFNYGYTF. CDR3 DNA sequence: TGTGCCAGCAGTGTGCTATCATTTGGGCAGAAATTCAACTATGGCTACACCTTC. This chain joins TRBV2 and TRBJ1-2; D is unresolved. The CDR3 runs to 18 residues. Germline values: CDR1 SNHLY, CDR2 FYNNEI. With 4 bases removed from V and 2 bases from J, the gap between germline ends came to 23 bases.

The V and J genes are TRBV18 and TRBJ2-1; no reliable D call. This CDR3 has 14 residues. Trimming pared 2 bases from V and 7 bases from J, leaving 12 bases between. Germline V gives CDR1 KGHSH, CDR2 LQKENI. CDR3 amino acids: CASSPITLGNEQFF. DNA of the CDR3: TGTGCCAGCTCACCAATAACGCTCGGGAATGAGCAGTTCTTC.

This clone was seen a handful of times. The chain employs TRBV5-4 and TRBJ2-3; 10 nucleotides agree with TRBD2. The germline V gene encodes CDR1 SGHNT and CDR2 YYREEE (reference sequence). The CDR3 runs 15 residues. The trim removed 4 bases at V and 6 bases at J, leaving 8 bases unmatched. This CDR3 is CASSAQRGGPDTQYF. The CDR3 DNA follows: TGTGCCAGCAGCGCCCAGCGGGGGGGCCCCGATACGCAGTATTTT.

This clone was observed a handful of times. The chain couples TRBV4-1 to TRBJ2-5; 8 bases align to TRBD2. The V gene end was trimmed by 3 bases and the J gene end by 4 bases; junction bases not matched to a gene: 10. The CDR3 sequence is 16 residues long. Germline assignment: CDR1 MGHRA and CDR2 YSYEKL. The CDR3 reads CASSQSSGLGGETQYF. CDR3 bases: TGCGCCAGCAGCCAGTCTTCGGGACTAGGCGGAGAGACCCAGTACTTC.

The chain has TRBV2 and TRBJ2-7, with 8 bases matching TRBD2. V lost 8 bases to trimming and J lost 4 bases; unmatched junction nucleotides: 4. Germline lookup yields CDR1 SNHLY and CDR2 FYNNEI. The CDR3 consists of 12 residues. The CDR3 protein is CASRLAGYEQYV. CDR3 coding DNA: TGTGCCAGCCGCTTAGCGGGGTACGAGCAGTACGTC.

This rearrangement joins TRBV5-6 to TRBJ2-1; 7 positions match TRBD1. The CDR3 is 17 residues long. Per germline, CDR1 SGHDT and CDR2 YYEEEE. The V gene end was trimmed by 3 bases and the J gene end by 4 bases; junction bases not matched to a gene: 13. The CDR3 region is CASSWTPGTALYNEQFF. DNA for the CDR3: TGTGCCAGCAGCTGGACCCCCGGGACAGCGCTTTACAATGAGCAGTTCTTC.

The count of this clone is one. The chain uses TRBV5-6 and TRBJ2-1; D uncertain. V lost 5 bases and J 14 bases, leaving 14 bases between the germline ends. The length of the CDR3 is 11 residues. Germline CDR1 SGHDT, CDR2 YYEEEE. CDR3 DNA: TGTGCCAGCAGTTCCGGGTTTTGGGAGTTCTTC. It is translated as CASSSGFWEFF.

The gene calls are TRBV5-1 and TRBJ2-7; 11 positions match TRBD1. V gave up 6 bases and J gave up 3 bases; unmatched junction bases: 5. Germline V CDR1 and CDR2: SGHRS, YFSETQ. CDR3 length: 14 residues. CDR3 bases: TGCGCCAGCATGCCGGGACAGGGGGGCTACGAGCAGTACTTC. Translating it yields CASMPGQGGYEQYF. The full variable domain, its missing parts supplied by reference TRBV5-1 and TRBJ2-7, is KAGVTQTPRYLIKTRGQQVTLSCSPISGHRSVSWYQQTPGQGLQFLFEYFSETQRNKGNFPGRFSGRQFSNSRSEMNVSTLELGDSALYLCASMPGQGGYEQYFGPGTRLTVT.

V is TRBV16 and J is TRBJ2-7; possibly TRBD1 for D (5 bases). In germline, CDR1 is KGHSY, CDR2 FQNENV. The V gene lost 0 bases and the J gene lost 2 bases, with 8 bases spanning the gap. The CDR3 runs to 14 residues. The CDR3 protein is CASSQSNRPYEQYV. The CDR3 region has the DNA TGTGCCAGCAGCCAATCAAACAGGCCCTACGAGCAGTACGTC.

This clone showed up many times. The CDR3, as DNA: TGTGCCAGCAGTGAGAGATCCGGGACAGGGTCCCACGAGCAGTACTTC. Protein sequence: CASSERSGTGSHEQYF. The rearrangement joins TRBV6-1 to TRBJ2-7; TRBD1 matches at 9 bases. Per germline, CDR1 MNHNS and CDR2 SASEGT. V shed 3 bases and J 5 bases; nucleotides not matched to a gene: 11. The CDR3 is 16 amino acids.